These 10 T cell receptor beta chains share one sample of origin, sequenced in a study of blood T cell repertoires in COVID-19. Clones were read by immunoSEQ multiplex PCR, and TCRdb kept only the in-frame ones, dropping some. Among about 300,000 clones listed, roughly 88% were seen once. What was sequenced was peripheral blood. These TCRs come from a woman in her thirties who had recovered from COVID-19.

This sequence joins TRBV7-2 and TRBJ2-1; the D gene is possibly TRBD2 (5 bases). Per germline, CDR1 SGHTA and CDR2 FQGNSA. V was cut by 0 bases and J by 3 bases, with 12 bases left in between. CDR3 length equals 16 residues. For the CDR3, the DNA is TGTGCCAGCAGCTTAGCTCGGGGTACCGTCTACAATGAGCAGTTCTTC. This gives the protein CASSLARGTVYNEQFF.

The genes are TRBV3-1 (or the pseudogene TRBV3-2) and TRBJ2-5; TRBD2 aligns across 11 bases. This CDR3 spans 17 amino acids. Losses at the gene ends were 5 bases for V and 5 bases for J; bases not matched to a gene: 13. Germline CDR1 LGHDT, CDR2 YNNKEL (reference sequence). CDR3 residues: CASSVPGLAVLGETQYF. The CDR3 coding sequence is TGTGCCAGCAGCGTGCCGGGACTAGCGGTTTTAGGGGAGACCCAGTACTTC.

This clone occurred many times. V gene TRBV30 combines with J gene TRBJ1-2; perhaps TRBD1 as D (5 bases). Germline CDR1 GTSNPN, CDR2 SVGIG (reference sequence). V was shortened by 5 bases and J by 7 bases, with 14 bases between the two germline ends. There are 12 residues in the CDR3. DNA of the CDR3: TGTGCCTGGCCCACCAGGCAGGGTGGCTACACCTTC. Encoded protein: CAWPTRQGGYTF.

The chain combines TRBV7-2 with TRBJ1-1; a possible D gene is TRBD1 (6 bases). Germline V gene data show CDR1 as SGHTA and CDR2 as FQGNSA. The CDR3 extends over 14 amino acids. V was trimmed by 7 bases and J by 0 bases, leaving 12 bases between them. CDR3 bases: TGTGCCAGCAAAGTTCCAGGGGTGAACACTGAAGCTTTCTTT. Translated: CASKVPGVNTEAFF.

The rearrangement links TRBV10-1 to TRBJ2-7; TRBD1 is a possible D gene (7 bases). CDR1 and CDR2 (germline): WNHNN, SYGVQD (reference sequence). Trimming shortened V by 0 bases and J by 5 bases, and 20 bases separated the two germline ends. The CDR3 has 17 amino acids. The CDR3 nucleotides read TGCGCCAGCAGTGAGTCGGAGGGGCTGACAGGGTTCCACGAGCAGTACTTC. It translates to CASSESEGLTGFHEQYF.

The chain is built from TRBV4-2 and TRBJ2-2; the D gene is possibly TRBD2 (6 bases). The CDR3 runs to 18 residues. V lost 4 bases and J lost 1, with 19 bases in between. Germline CDR1 LGHNA, CDR2 YNFKEQ. CDR3 amino acids: CASSLTHLGLVNTGELFF. In DNA, the CDR3 is TGTGCCAGCAGCCTAACCCACCTGGGACTTGTGAACACCGGGGAGCTGTTTTTT.

The rearrangement links TRBV4-1 to TRBJ2-5, with D possibly matching TRBD2 (6 bases). V gave up 0 bases and J gave up 5 bases, with 10 bases separating them. Germline assignment: CDR1 MGHRA and CDR2 YSYEKL. CDR3 size: 14 residues. The CDR3 loop reads CASSQDPSEETQYF. CDR3 nucleotides: TGCGCCAGCAGCCAAGATCCTAGCGAGGAGACCCAGTACTTC.

The chain uses TRBV10-3 and TRBJ1-1; weak D call: TRBD1 (6 bases). V lost 4 bases and J lost 6, with 12 bases in between. From germline, CDR1 is ENHRY and CDR2 SYGVKD. The length of the CDR3 is 13 residues. In nucleotides, the CDR3 is TGTGCCATCAGTGGGCTGGACAGATCTGAAGCTTTCTTT. This encodes CAISGLDRSEAFF.

The rearrangement links TRBV6-5 to TRBJ1-2, with D unclear. Germline V gene sequence: CDR1 MNHEY, CDR2 SVGAGI. The length of the CDR3 is 13 residues. V lost 6 bases and J 2 bases, leaving 10 bases between the germline ends. The CDR3 is CASSAYGNYGYTF. CDR3 DNA sequence: TGTGCCAGCAGCGCATACGGGAACTATGGCTACACCTTC.

CDR3 nucleotides: TGTGCCATCAACACAGGGGTGGCGGGTCAGCCCCAGCATTTT. This gives the protein CAINTGVAGQPQHF. The chain recombines TRBV10-3 with TRBJ1-5; 7 nucleotides agree with TRBD1. Germline lookup yields CDR1 ENHRY and CDR2 SYGVKD. Trimming at V came to 7 bases and at J to 6 bases, leaving 9 bases not matched to a gene. The CDR3 has 14 amino acids.